This T cell receptor beta chain was sequenced in a study of metastatic and nonmetastatic thyroid tumors. Each patient came to thyroid surgery without any prior treatment (of any kind). The germline V gene encodes CDR1 MDHEN and CDR2 SYDVKM. The CDR3 is 12 residues long. V lost 5 bases and J lost 0, with 5 bases in between. MiXCR was used by TCRdb to re-call the PCR reads. The table records roughly 83,000 clones, under 15% of them present only once. This clone was observed at least ten times. Sequenced material: blood. This sequence was found in a female donor with papillary thyroid cancer or a benign thyroid nodule (not recorded which). Some clones in this sample may be carry-over from other donors' samples. The chain links TRBV28 to TRBJ2-7; D not resolved. As DNA, the CDR3 is TGTGCCAGCAGTCGGGTCTCCTACGAGCAGTACTTC. Amino acid sequence: CASSRVSYEQYF.